Sequencing of this T cell receptor (beta chain) was carried out in a study of cytomegalovirus exposure and HLA in healthy donors. On the study more broadly: The 120 or so validation repertoires used the same platform as the 550 to 850 first-cohort repertoires (as reported by a later analysis).

Study results and limitations: Published work reported that the classifier diagnosed cytomegalovirus status with high specificity and sensitivity. Most TCRs appeared rarely, but some public TCRs recurred in many donors. Overall, about 160 TCR beta chains were annotated as cytomegalovirus-associated.

As regards this clone: Its antigen is not identified.

Per germline, CDR1 GTSNPN and CDR2 SVGIG (reference sequence). This CDR3 is 15 amino acids long. The ends were cut back, 3 bases at V and 0 bases at J, with 12 bases in the middle. Some clones are missing from TCRdb's copy, which holds only in-frame ones; the method was immunoSEQ multiplex PCR. The sample records over 200,000 clones, over 80% being singletons. The specimen was PBMCs. This sequence originates from a woman under 40 in good health and CMV-seropositive. The V gene is TRBV30, the J gene TRBJ2-4; D possibly corresponds to TRBD1 (5 bases). The CDR3 DNA reads TGTGCCTGGAGAACAGGCTTTCTAGCCAAAAACATTCAGTACTTC. Translating gives CAWRTGFLAKNIQYF.